The 24 T cell receptor beta chains below were found in one sample sequenced in a study of T cells after yellow fever vaccination. In TCRdb, the 5' RACE reads were re-called with MiXCR into one record per CDR3 protein. The table includes 200,000 to 250,000 distinct CDR3 sequences, roughly 3% detected once. The source material was CD4+ T cells sorted from PBMCs, sampled 10 days after the yellow fever booster vaccination. These receptors came from a man aged 18 to 30 who received the YFV17D yellow fever vaccine.

This clonotype showed up many times. The V gene is TRBV5-1, the J gene TRBJ2-5; a possible D gene is TRBD2 (7 bases). The CDR3 is 14 residues long. Germline CDR1 and CDR2: SGHRS and YFSETQ. Between the trimmed V and J ends, which lost 4 bases and 5 bases, there was a span of 15 bases. The CDR3 DNA sequence: TGCGCCAGCAGCGTTGGCGGGGGCGAGGAGACCCAGTACTTC. Translation: CASSVGGGEETQYF.

In its sample, this clonotype was seen many times. The chain combines TRBV10-2 with TRBJ2-2; the D is unclear. There are 15 residues in the CDR3. The V gene's germline CDR1 is WSHSY and CDR2 SAAADI. Trimming pared 3 bases from V and 7 bases from J, leaving 15 bases between. CDR3: CASSDSTAGGGELFF. As DNA, the CDR3 is TGCGCCAGCAGTGACTCGACCGCAGGTGGCGGGGAGCTGTTTTTT.

The chain is built from TRBV12-3 or TRBV12-4 and TRBJ1-5; no firm D call. This CDR3 spans 14 amino acids. V lost 4 bases, J lost 5 bases, and 12 bases lay in between. The chain's CDR3 is CASSSVEDHQPQHF. Here the CDR3 DNA reads TGTGCCAGCAGTTCTGTGGAGGACCATCAGCCCCAGCATTTT.

The chain joins TRBV20-1 to TRBJ2-7; 8 bases are a match to TRBD1. Germline CDR1 is DFQATT and CDR2 is SNEGSKA (reference sequence). V gave up 6 bases and J gave up 1 base; unmatched junction bases: 11. The CDR3 contains 15 residues. This CDR3 is CSAGQAGGLSYEQYV. CDR3 DNA: TGCAGTGCGGGACAGGCAGGGGGACTTTCCTACGAGCAGTACGTC.

This clonotype was found many times. The rearrangement uses TRBV7-2 and TRBJ2-1; 11 bases match TRBD1. The CDR3 spans 13 residues. Germline V gene lookup returns CDR1 SGHTA and CDR2 FQGNSA. With 3 bases clipped from V and 11 bases from J, the junction kept 3 bases outside the gene matches. The CDR3 loop reads CASSFGTGGKQFF. The CDR3 DNA reads as TGTGCCAGCAGCTTCGGGACAGGGGGGAAGCAGTTCTTC. Using reference TRBV7-2 and TRBJ2-1 for the parts outside the CDR3, the full variable domain is GAGVSQSPSNKVTEKGKDVELRCDPISGHTALYWYRQSLGQGLEFLIYFQGNSAPDKSGLPSDRFSAERTGGSVSTLTIQRTQQEDSAVYLCASSFGTGGKQFFGPGTRLTVL.

The V call is TRBV7-8, the J call TRBJ1-3, with D possibly TRBD1 on 5 matching bases. The V gene lost 1 base and the J gene lost 4 bases, with 14 bases spanning the gap. CDR1 is SGHVS and CDR2 is FQNEAQ in the germline V gene. The length of the CDR3 is 16 residues. The CDR3 DNA reads as TGTGCCAGCAGCTTAGGGGCAGGGCGGACGGGAAACACCATATATTTT. It is translated as CASSLGAGRTGNTIYF.

There are a few counts of this clonotype. The DNA of the CDR3 is TGTGCCAGCAGCGTAGGGGGGGCGGATGGCTACACCTTC. Encoded protein: CASSVGGADGYTF. V and J are TRBV9 and TRBJ1-2; tentatively, D is TRBD1 (6 bases). V lost 0 bases and J lost 6, with 9 bases in between. The germline gives CDR1 SGDLS, CDR2 YYNGEE. This CDR3 spans 13 amino acids.

This clonotype has only a few counts. The rearrangement joins TRBV7-6 to TRBJ1-5; 8 bases map to TRBD1. Germline V gene sequence: CDR1 SGHVS, CDR2 FNYEAQ. CDR3 length: 17 residues. V lost 1 base and J lost 3; bases outside the gene matches: 8. The CDR3 DNA follows: TGTGCCAGCAGCTTAGTACCTGGGACAGGAGACAATCAGCCCCAGCATTTT. Translating gives CASSLVPGTGDNQPQHF.

The chain couples TRBV23-1 to TRBJ2-3; no clear D. TRBV23-1 is an ORF, with its function uncertain. This CDR3 comprises 13 residues. Trimming shortened V by 6 bases and J by 0 bases, and 7 bases separated the two germline ends. CDR3 sequence reads: CASSRSSTDTQYF. CDR3 DNA sequence: TGCGCCAGCAGCAGGTCTAGCACAGATACGCAGTATTTT.

The sample holds many counts of this clonotype. CDR3 sequence: CASSLLEGPQPQHF. The CDR3 bases are TGTGCCAGCAGCTTATTGGAGGGGCCTCAGCCCCAGCATTTT. V gene TRBV7-2 combines with J gene TRBJ1-5, with a possible D match to TRBD1 (5 bases). The V gene's germline CDR1 is SGHTA and CDR2 FQGNSA. This CDR3 is built from 14 residues. V was shortened by 2 bases and J by 6 bases, with 11 bases between the two germline ends. The variable domain in full, with the rest retrieved from reference TRBV7-2 and TRBJ1-5, is GAGVSQSPSNKVTEKGKDVELRCDPISGHTALYWYRQSLGQGLEFLIYFQGNSAPDKSGLPSDRFSAERTGGSVSTLTIQRTQQEDSAVYLCASSLLEGPQPQHFGDGTRLSIL.

This clonotype showed up just a few times. The CDR3 loop is CASSPLSAPQDTQYF. The DNA of the CDR3 is TGTGCCAGCTCTCCCCTGTCAGCCCCCCAAGATACGCAGTATTTT. This chain uses TRBV18 with TRBJ2-3; the D is unclear. CDR1 and CDR2 (germline): KGHSH, LQKENI. The CDR3 loop spans 15 amino acids. V lost 6 bases and J lost 5, with 18 bases in between.

Ten or more counts support this clonotype. The chain links TRBV5-1 to TRBJ2-1, with a possible D match to TRBD2 (5 bases). CDR1 is SGHRS, CDR2 YFSETQ, per germline. CDR3 length: 13 amino acids. Trimming pared 0 bases from V and 7 bases from J, leaving 8 bases between. The CDR3 spells CASSLEGSNEQFF. For the CDR3, the DNA is TGCGCCAGCAGCTTGGAAGGGAGTAATGAGCAGTTCTTC.

This clonotype has a handful of counts. V gene TRBV7-2 combines with J gene TRBJ2-2; weak D call: TRBD1 (6 bases). V was trimmed by 1 base and J by 5 bases, leaving 17 bases between them. There are 17 residues in the CDR3. Germline loops: CDR1 SGHTA, CDR2 FQGNSA. DNA of the CDR3: TGTGCCAGCAGCTTAGTCAGGAACAGGGAGAGAACCGGGGAGCTGTTTTTT. Protein product: CASSLVRNRERTGELFF.

This clonotype has more than one count but fewer than ten. This chain joins TRBV2 and TRBJ2-5; 7 positions agree with TRBD2. The CDR3 sequence is 16 residues long. Germline CDR1 SNHLY, CDR2 FYNNEI. J was trimmed by 4 bases and V by 7 bases; bases with no gene match: 15. The CDR3 spells CASTSGMTSFTETQYF. The CDR3, as DNA: TGTGCCAGCACCAGCGGGATGACTAGTTTCACAGAGACCCAGTACTTC.

In this sample, this clonotype turned up many times. This chain links TRBV4-3 with TRBJ1-5; TRBD1 matches at 8 bases. After removal of 0 bases from V and 6 bases from J, the junction contained 16 bases not matched to a gene. The V gene's germline CDR1 is LGHNA and CDR2 YSLEER. This CDR3 has 19 amino acids. The CDR3 DNA is TGCGCCAGCAGCCAAGATCTGGACAGGGAGTTCGGTCAGCGTCAGCCCCAGCATTTT. Protein sequence: CASSQDLDREFGQRQPQHF.

The gene calls are TRBV6-4 and TRBJ2-1, with D maybe TRBD2 (6 bases). The CDR3 length is 15 residues. Trimming removed 1 base at V and 9 bases at J, with 16 bases between. Germline V gene lookup returns CDR1 MRHNA and CDR2 SNTAGT. CDR3 DNA: TGTGCCAGCAGTGACTTATCCGCGGGGAATTCTGAGCAGTTCTTC. Translation gives CASSDLSAGNSEQFF.

The chain uses TRBV19 and TRBJ2-6, with D possibly being TRBD1 (6 bases). The CDR3 length is 17 residues. V dropped 5 bases and J dropped 2 bases, with 16 bases sitting between them. The germline V gene encodes CDR1 LNHDA and CDR2 SQIVND (reference sequence). CDR3 sequence reads: CASSGPSHRAGANVLTF. The CDR3 DNA sequence: TGTGCCAGTAGTGGGCCATCACACAGGGCTGGGGCCAACGTCCTGACTTTC.

This clonotype was seen a handful of times. The genes are TRBV4-3 and TRBJ2-7; D possibly uses TRBD1 or TRBD2 (5 bases each). V was cut by 4 bases and J by 7 bases, with 17 bases left in between. Germline CDR1 LGHNA, CDR2 YSLEER. This CDR3 region has 14 residues. The CDR3 loop reads CASSPNGAQEEQYF. The CDR3 nucleotides read TGCGCCAGCAGCCCTAACGGGGCCCAAGAGGAGCAGTACTTC.

This clonotype was counted a few times. The chain recombines TRBV27 with TRBJ2-1; 8 nucleotides line up with TRBD2. This CDR3 comprises 16 residues. Germline V CDR1 and CDR2: MNHEY, SMNVEV (reference sequence). J gave up 2 bases and V 7 bases, and 10 bases lay outside the gene matches. CDR3 amino acids: CASTKTRGAPYNEQFF. The CDR3 DNA reads TGTGCCAGCACCAAAACGCGGGGGGCCCCCTACAATGAGCAGTTCTTC.

In this sample, this clonotype turned up a few times. Here the CDR3 reads CASRRGPLWEQYF. The CDR3 DNA reads TGCGCCAGCAGGAGGGGCCCTTTGTGGGAGCAGTACTTC. The chain combines TRBV5-1 with TRBJ2-7; D may match TRBD1 or TRBD2 (5 bases each). CDR3 size: 13 residues. V was pared by 5 bases and J by 7 bases, with 16 bases between. Germline V gene sequence: CDR1 SGHRS, CDR2 YFSETQ.

The V call is TRBV7-2, the J call TRBJ1-1, with unresolved D. The length of the CDR3 is 13 residues. From germline, CDR1 is SGHTA and CDR2 FQGNSA. V lost 8 bases and J lost 11, with 21 bases in between. Written as DNA, the CDR3 is TGTGCCAGCCAGAGGGAAAGAGGCACTGGGGCTTTCTTT. Its protein product is CASQRERGTGAFF.

This clonotype was detected many times. The chain links TRBV6-2 or TRBV6-3 to TRBJ2-7; D ambiguous. This CDR3 is 11 amino acids long. Germline values: CDR1 MNHEY, CDR2 SVGEGT. V shed 8 bases and J shed 12 bases, with 17 bases lying between them. The CDR3 DNA follows: TGTGCCAGCGGATACGGGCCGACACCGTACGTC. Amino acid sequence: CASGYGPTPYV.

The chain is built from TRBV5-4 and TRBJ1-2, with 7 bases fitting TRBD1. Looked up from germline, CDR1 is SGHNT and CDR2 is YYREEE (reference sequence). The V gene end was trimmed by 4 bases and the J gene end by 3 bases; junction bases not matched to a gene: 3. This CDR3 spans 13 amino acids. CDR3 loop: CASSEGADYGYTF. In DNA, the CDR3 is TGTGCCAGCAGCGAGGGGGCGGACTATGGCTACACCTTC. Complete variable domain (other parts from reference TRBV5-4 and TRBJ1-2): ETGVTQSPTHLIKTRGQQVTLRCSSQSGHNTVSWYQQALGQGPQFIFQYYREEENGRGNFPPRFSGLQFPNYSSELNVNALELDDSALYLCASSEGADYGYTFGSGTRLTVV.

At least ten counts were recorded for this clonotype. This chain joins TRBV11-2 and TRBJ1-1; TRBD1 is a possible D gene (5 bases). This CDR3 is 14 amino acids long. Per germline, CDR1 SGHAT and CDR2 FQNNGV. The V end lost 4 bases, the J end lost 1 base, and 10 bases lay between the germline ends. The CDR3 sequence is CASSSRGGNTEAFF. CDR3 sequence (DNA): TGTGCCAGCAGCTCTCGGGGGGGGAACACTGAAGCTTTCTTT.